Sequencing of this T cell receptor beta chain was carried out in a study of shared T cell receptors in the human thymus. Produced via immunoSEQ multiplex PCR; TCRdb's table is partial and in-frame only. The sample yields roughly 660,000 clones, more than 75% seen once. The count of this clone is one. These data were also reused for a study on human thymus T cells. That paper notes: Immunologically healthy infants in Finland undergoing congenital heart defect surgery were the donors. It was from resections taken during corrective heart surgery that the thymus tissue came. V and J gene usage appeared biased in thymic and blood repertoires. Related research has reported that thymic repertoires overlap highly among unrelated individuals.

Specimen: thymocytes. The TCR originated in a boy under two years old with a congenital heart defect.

CDR3 sequence: CASSSGRQGYNEQFF. The CDR3, as DNA: TGTGCCAGCAGCTCAGGGAGACAGGGTTACAATGAGCAGTTCTTC. The chain combines TRBV7-9 with TRBJ2-1, with 7 nucleotides matching TRBD1. The CDR3 has 15 residues. Germline values: CDR1 SEHNR, CDR2 FQNEAQ (reference sequence). The V and J ends lost 4 bases and 4 bases, in that order; junction bases with no gene match: 7. Using reference TRBV7-9 and TRBJ2-1 for the parts outside the CDR3, the full variable domain is DTGVSQNPRHKITKRGQNVTFRCDPISEHNRLYWYRQTLGQGPEFLTYFQNEAQLEKSRLLSDRFSAERPKGSFSTLEIQRTEQGDSAMYLCASSSGRQGYNEQFFGPGTRLTVL.